The source of this T cell receptor beta chain is a study of neurological immune-mediated disorders. Findings and limits, study-wide: Private repertoires in all groups were suggested, as expanded clones shared no CDR3 amino acid sequences across subjects.

This clonotype was seen at least ten times. The target antigen is unknown. TCRdb re-analysed the 5' RACE reads in MiXCR, keeping a single row per CDR3 protein. The sample yields around 62,000 distinct CDR3 sequences, approximately 4.2% seen once. The CDR3 extends over 17 amino acids. Trimming pared 1 base from V and 0 bases from J, leaving 10 bases between. The germline V gene encodes CDR1 SGHTA and CDR2 FQGNSA. This sequence joins TRBV7-2 and TRBJ2-6; D possibly corresponds to TRBD2 (5 bases). Sequencing was performed on PBMCs. This sequence originates from a man aged 45-60 years with multiple sclerosis. The CDR3 region is CASSLDSAGSGANVLTF. CDR3 DNA: TGTGCCAGCAGCTTAGATTCGGCGGGCTCTGGGGCCAACGTCCTGACTTTC.